This paragraph covers one T cell receptor (beta chain) sequence. This specimen comes from a study of shared clonotypes between healthy human individuals. This CDR3 spans 13 amino acids. With 5 bases clipped from V and 5 bases from J, the junction kept 6 bases outside the gene matches. Germline assignment: CDR1 SGHRS and CDR2 YFSETQ. Assay used: immunoSEQ multiplex PCR; TCRdb lists only in-frame clones, some missing. The table shows about 1 million clones, with approximately 70% occurring only once. This receptor was obtained from a man aged 18 to 30 in good health. The sequenced sample consisted of memory CD4+ T cells sorted from blood. Subset meaning: CD45RA-negative fraction. The chain combines TRBV5-1 with TRBJ2-5, with 7 positions matching TRBD2. CDR3 region: CASRGGTMETQYF. The CDR3 DNA is TGCGCCAGCAGGGGGGGGACTATGGAGACCCAGTACTTC.